These 6 T cell receptor beta chains came from one sample sequenced in a study of cytomegalovirus exposure and HLA in healthy donors. PCR used 60 Vbeta primers and 13 Jbeta primers. Sequenced by immunoSEQ multiplex PCR; TCRdb stores in-frame clones only, minus some. The profile shows 150,000 to 200,000 clones, about 88% of them singletons. The specimen was PBMCs. The receptors originated from a girl under two years old in good health and CMV-seronegative.

CDR3 nucleotide sequence: TGTGCCAGCAGCTTAGGGGAACACACAGATACGCAGTATTTT. Its translation: CASSLGEHTDTQYF. The chain employs TRBV5-4 and TRBJ2-3; D is perhaps TRBD1 (5 bases). The CDR3 contains 14 residues. Germline values: CDR1 SGHNT, CDR2 YYREEE (reference sequence). The V end lost 2 bases, the J end lost 2 bases, and 9 bases lay between the germline ends.

The V gene is TRBV2, the J gene TRBJ1-1; D unresolved. CDR3 size: 13 residues. Germline values: CDR1 SNHLY, CDR2 FYNNEI. With 6 bases removed from V and 0 bases from J, the gap between germline ends came to 8 bases. The CDR3 here is CASRHGLNTEAFF. In DNA form, the CDR3 reads TGTGCCAGCAGGCACGGTTTGAACACTGAAGCTTTCTTT. The full variable domain, completed using reference TRBV2 and TRBJ1-1, is EPEVTQTPSHQVTQMGQEVILRCVPISNHLYFYWYRQILGQKVEFLVSFYNNEISEKSEIFDDQFSVERPDGSNFTLKIRSTKLEDSAMYFCASRHGLNTEAFFGQGTRLTVV.

The chain uses TRBV30 and TRBJ1-2; TRBD1 matches at 9 bases. Germline-derived CDR1 and CDR2 are GTSNPN and SVGIG (reference sequence). This CDR3 region has 13 residues. With 2 bases clipped from V and 9 bases from J, the junction kept 7 bases outside the gene matches. CDR3 residues: CAWSSGTGSRYTF. The DNA of the CDR3 is TGTGCCTGGAGTTCCGGGACAGGGAGTCGCTACACCTTC.

DNA of the CDR3: TGTGCCAGCAGCTTTCTTCCTAACAGGGCAGAGACCCAGTACTTC. Its protein product is CASSFLPNRAETQYF. The chain has TRBV5-6 and TRBJ2-5; D may be TRBD1 (6 bases). The ends were cut back, 2 bases at V and 4 bases at J, with 15 bases in the middle. The V gene's germline CDR1 is SGHDT and CDR2 YYEEEE. This CDR3 spans 15 amino acids.

This clone was seen once. V gene TRBV7-6 combines with J gene TRBJ1-1; TRBD1 might be the D (6 bases). Germline CDR1 is SGHVS and CDR2 is FNYEAQ. This CDR3 comprises 17 residues. Trimming left V 1 base short and J 0 bases short, with 15 bases between. CDR3 sequence (DNA): TGTGCCAGCAGCTTAGGTGGTATTCAGGGGATGAACACTGAAGCTTTCTTT. The encoded protein is CASSLGGIQGMNTEAFF.

The chain joins TRBV9 to TRBJ2-1, with 7 bases identical to TRBD2. This CDR3 comprises 17 residues. Germline loops: CDR1 SGDLS, CDR2 YYNGEE. Unmatched junction bases numbered 18, after V lost 4 bases and J lost 8 bases. The CDR3 DNA follows: TGTGCCAGCAGCAGACTAGCTGGTGGGAGGGCCGGTGATGAGCAGTTCTTC. Protein product: CASSRLAGGRAGDEQFF.